This TCR beta chain stems from a study of shared clonotypes between healthy human individuals. Study results and caveats: Relative to their counterparts shared across all four donors, non-shared clonotypes exhibited diminished generation probabilities.

In CD8 memory, CD45RO+ cells were put together with CCR7-negative CD45RA+ TemRA cells. Trimming left V 3 bases short and J 3 bases short, with 8 bases between. The CDR3 has 13 amino acids. Looked up from germline, CDR1 is SNHLY and CDR2 is FYNNEI. Each subset's genomic DNA was split evenly across several immunoSEQ plates. Assay: immunoSEQ multiplex PCR; the TCRdb copy retains only in-frame clones and omits some. The table includes roughly 320,000 clones, roughly 84% detected once. This clone was observed once. Its target is not known. The receptor was isolated from a man aged 18-30 years in good health. The sample comprised memory CD8+ T cells sorted from blood. Regarding subset: CD45RO+ cells pooled with CCR7-negative TemRA cells. The chain links TRBV2 to TRBJ1-2; D is undetermined. The CDR3 coding sequence is TGTGCCAGCAGTGACCCCAGAGACTATGGCTACACCTTC. This translates into CASSDPRDYGYTF.